One sample yielded the 8 T cell receptor beta chains listed below, sequenced in a study of identical twins. MiXCR, applied by TCRdb to the 5' RACE reads, yields one record per CDR3 protein. The sample holds some 500,000 distinct CDR3 sequences, approximately 14% seen once. These data also featured in a second study, about yellow fever vaccine responses in identical twins.

The sequenced sample was CD4+ T cells sorted from blood. The receptor source for this set is a woman aged 18-29 years in good health.

This clonotype occurred a few times. The rearrangement uses TRBV6-2 or TRBV6-3 and TRBJ2-1, with D perhaps TRBD1 (6 bases). Germline V gives CDR1 MNHEY, CDR2 SVGEGT. V lost 5 bases and J lost 1, with 9 bases in between. This CDR3 is 14 amino acids long. The CDR3 bases are TGTGCCAGCAGTCAGGGACATTCCTACAATGAGCAGTTCTTC. Translation: CASSQGHSYNEQFF.

This clonotype has just a few counts. This chain links TRBV14 with TRBJ2-1; TRBD2 aligns across 7 bases. The trim removed 1 base at V and 5 bases at J, leaving 8 bases unmatched. CDR3 length: 16 residues. The germline CDR1 and CDR2 sequences are SGHDN and FVKESK. CDR3 sequence reads: CASSQAPGRGDNEQFF. CDR3 nucleotides: TGTGCCAGCAGCCAAGCTCCAGGGAGGGGAGACAATGAGCAGTTCTTC.

The rearrangement joins TRBV27 to TRBJ1-1; D call uncertain. The V gene lost 7 bases and the J gene lost 4 bases, with 16 bases spanning the gap. The CDR3 covers 14 residues. The germline V gene encodes CDR1 MNHEY and CDR2 SMNVEV (reference sequence). This chain's CDR3 is CASKRPTAGTEAFF. The CDR3 nucleotides read TGTGCCAGCAAAAGACCCACGGCGGGCACTGAAGCTTTCTTT.

The table lists this clonotype with a few counts. V gene TRBV19 combines with J gene TRBJ2-2; 8 bases match TRBD1. Trimming cost V 5 bases and J 2 bases; bases outside gene matches: 7. The CDR3 length is 16 residues. Germline CDR1 is LNHDA and CDR2 is SQIVND (reference sequence). The CDR3 region is CASSGEDRENTGELFF. The CDR3 region has the DNA TGTGCCAGTAGTGGGGAGGACAGGGAAAACACCGGGGAGCTGTTTTTT.

The table lists this clonotype with many counts. The V and J genes are TRBV15 and TRBJ2-7; 13 bases fit TRBD2. Trimming at V came to 6 bases and at J to 7 bases, leaving 12 bases not matched to a gene. Germline V gives CDR1 LNHNV, CDR2 YYDKDF (reference sequence). The CDR3 totals 16 residues. The CDR3 loop is CATRGTGTSGAPEQYF. DNA for the CDR3: TGTGCCACCAGGGGTACCGGGACTAGCGGGGCCCCGGAGCAGTACTTC. The whole variable domain, remainder taken from reference TRBV15 and TRBJ2-7, is DAMVIQNPRYQVTQFGKPVTLSCSQTLNHNVMYWYQQKSSQAPKLLFHYYDKDFNNEADTPDNFQSRRPNTSFCFLDIRSPGLGDTAMYLCATRGTGTSGAPEQYFGPGTRLTVT.

This clonotype has a handful of counts. V and J are TRBV10-3 and TRBJ2-7; 8 bases are a match to TRBD1. The CDR3 contains 13 residues. Germline CDR1 is ENHRY and CDR2 is SYGVKD. V trimming: 2 bases; J trimming: 4 bases; junction bases outside the gene matches: 1. The DNA for the CDR3 is TGTGCCATCAGTGAGGACAGGGGTTACGAGCAGTACTTC. Residues: CAISEDRGYEQYF.

The chain links TRBV5-1 to TRBJ2-3, with 8 bases aligning to TRBD1. The junction had 5 bases not matched to a gene; V was cut back by 1 base and J by 4 bases. CDR3 length equals 15 residues. From germline, CDR1 is SGHRS and CDR2 YFSETQ. This chain's CDR3 is CASSLSPGGSDTQYF. DNA of the CDR3: TGCGCCAGCAGCTTGTCTCCAGGGGGCTCAGATACGCAGTATTTT.

The CDR3 loop is CASSQVVPGTSSNQPQHF. DNA of the CDR3: TGTGCCAGCAGCCAAGTGGTCCCCGGGACATCTAGCAATCAGCCCCAGCATTTT. V usage is TRBV4-2 and J usage is TRBJ1-5; possible D gene TRBD1, 6 bases. The CDR3 runs to 18 residues. CDR1 is LGHNA, CDR2 YNFKEQ, per germline. The V gene lost 1 base and the J gene lost 0 bases, with 16 bases spanning the gap.